This T cell receptor beta chain is from a study of cytomegalovirus exposure and HLA in healthy donors. Whole-study findings and limits: Most TCRs appeared rarely, but some public TCRs recurred in many donors. A cluster of highly shared sequence variants was likely a sequencing artifact. Investigators reported some 150 TCR beta chains as tied to cytomegalovirus.

The PCR contained 60 Vbeta and 13 Jbeta primers. Data came from immunoSEQ multiplex PCR; TCRdb stores just in-frame clones and leaves some out. This table has some 120,000 clones, 75% to 85% appearing once. Note on this clone: Its matching antigen is unknown.

What was sequenced was PBMCs. The TCR comes from a man younger than 30 in good health and CMV-seronegative.

The DNA for the CDR3 is TGCGCCAGCAGCTTGCAGGGCGTCGGTTCACCCCTCCACTTT. It yields the protein CASSLQGVGSPLHF. This chain uses TRBV5-1 with TRBJ1-6; a possible D gene is TRBD1 (5 bases). The germline gives CDR1 SGHRS, CDR2 YFSETQ. This CDR3 region has 14 residues. Between the trimmed V and J ends, which lost 1 base and 9 bases, there was a span of 11 bases.